What follows are 10 T cell receptor beta chains derived from one specimen sequenced in a study of blood T cells in healthy people across ages. Sample-barcoded 5' priming and a J-beta primer mix drove a second PCR of roughly 6 to 12 cycles. A single record per CDR3 protein comes from TCRdb applying MiXCR to the 5' RACE reads. The data contain around 1,700,000 distinct CDR3 sequences, about 28% of them seen just once; the ten biggest clones take up 7.7%. Source material: blood. The receptor set was obtained from a woman aged 25 to 39 in good health.

This clonotype has more than one count but fewer than ten. The V and J genes are TRBV7-9 and TRBJ2-1, with D possibly matching TRBD2 (6 bases). The germline CDR1 and CDR2 sequences are SEHNR and FQNEAQ (reference sequence). Trimming stripped 8 bases from V and 0 bases from J, with 14 bases between. CDR3 length: 15 amino acids. CDR3 protein: CASLPGLYSYNEQFF. The CDR3 DNA sequence: TGTGCCAGCCTCCCGGGACTTTACTCCTACAATGAGCAGTTCTTC.

The gene calls are TRBV29-1 and TRBJ2-7; TRBD1 is a possible D gene (6 bases). Trimming shortened V by 4 bases and J by 6 bases, and 13 bases separated the two germline ends. Germline assignment: CDR1 SQVTM and CDR2 ANQGSEA. The CDR3 sequence is 12 residues long. This chain's CDR3 is CSVAGAQVEQYF. CDR3 nucleotide sequence: TGCAGCGTTGCAGGGGCGCAGGTCGAGCAGTACTTC.

The table lists this clonotype with a few counts. The chain joins TRBV20-1 to TRBJ2-3; TRBD2 matches at 10 bases. J was trimmed by 1 base and V by 3 bases; bases with no gene match: 16. The germline CDR1 and CDR2 sequences are DFQATT and SNEGSKA (reference sequence). The CDR3 is 19 residues long. The DNA of the CDR3 is TGCAGTGCTAGCCCCGAGAATCCCATTCTAGCGGGGGGCACAGATACGCAGTATTTT. It is translated as CSASPENPILAGGTDTQYF.

The chain couples TRBV20-1 to TRBJ2-3; 7 nucleotides match TRBD2. V trimming: 5 bases; J trimming: 3 bases; junction bases outside the gene matches: 17. Germline CDR1 DFQATT, CDR2 SNEGSKA (reference sequence). The CDR3 is 17 residues long. CDR3: CSAVPDLNGRWTDTQYF. The CDR3 region has the DNA TGCAGTGCTGTCCCCGACCTAAACGGGAGGTGGACAGATACGCAGTATTTT.

The chain employs TRBV4-1 and TRBJ2-3; 10 bases line up with TRBD2. Germline trimming cut 4 bases from V and 1 base from J; bases unmatched to any gene: 8. Germline V CDR1 and CDR2: MGHRA, YSYEKL. The CDR3 length is 17 residues. The DNA of the CDR3 is TGCGCCAGCAGCCGACCCAAGCGGGGGGGAGGCACAGATACGCAGTATTTT. This encodes CASSRPKRGGGTDTQYF.

V and J are TRBV11-2 and TRBJ2-7, with D maybe TRBD1 (5 bases). The CDR3 length is 13 residues. Germline CDR1 and CDR2: SGHAT and FQNNGV. The ends were cut back, 4 bases at V and 4 bases at J, with 11 bases in the middle. The CDR3 nucleotides are TGTGCCAGCAGCTCAGTGACAGAGTACGAGCAGTACTTC. It codes for CASSSVTEYEQYF.

The gene calls are TRBV29-1 and TRBJ1-2; the match to TRBD1 covers 7 bases. V gave up 6 bases and J gave up 4 bases; unmatched junction bases: 8. The CDR3 consists of 13 residues. Germline loops: CDR1 SQVTM, CDR2 ANQGSEA. CDR3 residues: CSVATGDGYGYTF. Here the CDR3 DNA reads TGCAGCGTAGCTACAGGGGACGGCTATGGCTACACCTTC.

This clonotype came up a few times. V gene TRBV2 combines with J gene TRBJ2-5, with TRBD2 matching 7 bases. Germline CDR1 SNHLY, CDR2 FYNNEI. The CDR3 spans 14 residues. After removal of 6 bases from V and 4 bases from J, the junction contained 8 bases not matched to a gene. The CDR3 sequence is CASRGGGFGETQYF. The CDR3 DNA reads TGTGCCAGCAGGGGCGGGGGTTTCGGAGAGACCCAGTACTTC.

This clonotype was observed many times. The genes are TRBV10-3 and TRBJ1-6; 9 bases align to TRBD1. In germline, CDR1 is ENHRY, CDR2 SYGVKD. V dropped 2 bases and J dropped 8; count of bases not matched to a gene: 4. This CDR3 is built from 15 residues. The CDR3 spells CAISEGWDRDSPLHF. As DNA, the CDR3 is TGTGCCATCAGTGAGGGCTGGGACAGGGATTCACCCCTCCACTTT.

The rearrangement uses TRBV3-1 and TRBJ2-5; either TRBD1 or TRBD2 may supply D (5 bases each). This CDR3 has 13 residues. V lost 1 base and J 7 bases, leaving 10 bases between the germline ends. The germline V gene has CDR1 LGHDT and CDR2 YNNKEL (reference sequence). The CDR3 here is CASSQGSRGTQYF. The CDR3 DNA is TGTGCCAGCAGCCAAGGATCGAGGGGGACCCAGTACTTC.